Listed here is a single T cell receptor (beta chain). Antigen unknown. CDR1 DFQATT and CDR2 SNEGSKA come from the germline V gene (reference sequence). Trimming cost V 4 bases and J 0 bases; bases outside gene matches: 5. This CDR3 comprises 14 residues. The data derive from a study of T cells in Graves' hyperthyroidism and ophthalmopathy. RNA transcripts yielded amplified TCR beta CDR3 regions. The HTBI set primed first-round TCR CDR3 RT-PCR. TCRdb re-derived calls from the multiplex PCR reads in MiXCR, one entry per CDR3 protein. The profile shows about 710,000 distinct CDR3 sequences, less than 20% of them singletons. The study's findings and limits: Most clonotypes that expanded in the thyroid above 0.001 also showed up in blood.

Graves' hyperthyroidism was deemed stable given no ophthalmopathy progression within 18 months. Those with hyperthyroidism were 18 to 65 years old, newly diagnosed, and ill for under 2 months. This sequence was found in a man between 18 and 35 years old with Graves' hyperthyroidism. The chain joins TRBV20-1 to TRBJ2-7; 8 bases line up with TRBD1. Source material: blood. CDR3 in DNA: TGCAGTGCTATGGGACAGGTTTTCTCCTACGAGCAGTACTTC. Its protein is CSAMGQVFSYEQYF.